This T cell receptor (beta chain) was identified in a study of blood T cell repertoires in COVID-19. Study-level background: COVID-19 samples, acute and convalescent, were from the United States, Italy and Spain. T cells, B-cell-depleted T cells, or PBMCs supplied cDNA or gDNA.

In the original processing: The assay estimated nucleated cells by amplifying reference gene primers. Sequenced by immunoSEQ multiplex PCR; TCRdb stores in-frame clones only, minus some. V and J calls plus clone size are reproduced from that table; the DNA served to infer D and trimming. The table has roughly 83,000 clones, approximately 85% seen once. Trimming stripped 2 bases from V and 1 base from J, with 11 bases between. The CDR3 covers 15 residues. The germline CDR1 and CDR2 sequences are MGHRA and YSYEKL. What was sequenced was peripheral blood. The chain is built from TRBV4-1 and TRBJ1-1, with a possible D match to TRBD1 (5 bases). This TCR came from a man in his fifties with active COVID-19. The CDR3 DNA reads as TGCGCCAGCAGCCAACCAGGGATGACGAACACTGAAGCTTTCTTT. It translates to CASSQPGMTNTEAFF.